The 17 T cell receptor beta chains reported below all come from one sample, sequenced in a study of tumor-infiltrating lymphocytes in primary liver carcinoma. A constant-region primer primed TCR beta cDNA synthesis from 400 to 600 ng of total RNA. Nested multiplex PCR, run for three rounds with slightly modified ARM-PCR, yielded TCR beta libraries. The study ran its first two PCR rounds for around 10 cycles each, using TRBV1-TRBV30 forward primers and a C-beta reverse primer. MiXCR was run by TCRdb on the multiplex PCR reads, yielding one entry per CDR3 protein. The table shows about 310,000 distinct CDR3 sequences, with around 50% occurring only once. Blood RNA came from unsorted whole blood; germline DNA was also extracted. Sequenced material: peripheral blood. These TCRs come from a woman aged 25 to 45 with primary liver carcinoma and hepatitis B virus infection.

In its sample, this clonotype was seen many times. This chain links TRBV12-3 or TRBV12-4 with TRBJ2-1; 13 bases match TRBD2. V lost 5 bases and J lost 1; bases outside the gene matches: 5. The CDR3 is 17 amino acids. The DNA of the CDR3 is TGTGCCAGCAGTAGGACTAGCGGGAGATGGTCCTACAATGAGCAGTTCTTC. Protein product: CASSRTSGRWSYNEQFF.

About this clonotype: This may stem from a read error, because a much larger clone lies one nucleotide away. The J gene is TRBJ2-1, the V gene TRBV4-1; D unresolved. V gave up 3 bases and J gave up 8 bases, with 8 bases separating them. Germline loops: CDR1 MGHRA, CDR2 YSYEKL. This CDR3 has 12 amino acids. This chain's CDR3 is CASSQPNDEQFF. The CDR3 DNA reads TGCGCCAGCAGCCAGCCGAACGATGAGCAGTTCTTC.

This clonotype was recorded a few times. The chain combines TRBV12-5 with TRBJ2-7, with D uncertain. Germline loops: CDR1 LGHNT, CDR2 FRNRAP. This CDR3 is 13 amino acids long. Trimming left V 5 bases short and J 3 bases short, with 11 bases between. CDR3 sequence: CASGPALGYEQYF. The CDR3 DNA reads TGTGCTAGTGGTCCCGCTCTTGGCTACGAGCAGTACTTC.

V gene TRBV7-8 combines with J gene TRBJ2-1, with D unresolved. Germline CDR1 reads SGHVS; CDR2 reads FQNEAQ. This CDR3 region has 15 residues. Between the trimmed V and J ends, which lost 4 bases and 3 bases, there was a span of 13 bases. The CDR3, as DNA: TGTGCCAGCAGCTCAATGGGGATAGGCTACAATGAGCAGTTCTTC. As protein: CASSSMGIGYNEQFF. Supplemented by reference TRBV7-8 and TRBJ2-1, the full variable domain reads GAGVSQSPRYKVAKRGQDVALRCDPISGHVSLFWYQQALGQGPEFLTYFQNEAQLDKSGLPSDRFFAERPEGSVSTLKIQRTQQEDSAVYLCASSSMGIGYNEQFFGPGTRLTVL.

Regarding this clonotype: A much larger clone differs by one base, so this may be a read error. The chain is built from TRBV29-1 and TRBJ2-3; tentative D call: TRBD2 (5 bases). The V end was cut by 6 bases, the J end by 3 bases, with 13 bases between. Germline V lookup: CDR1 SQVTM, CDR2 ANQGSEA. The CDR3 is made up of 13 amino acids. The CDR3 DNA reads as TGCAGCGTGGATACGGGGATGACAGATACGCAGTATTTT. Translating gives CSVDTGMTDTQYF.

The V call is TRBV11-2, the J call TRBJ2-1, with D possibly matching TRBD2 (5 bases). The CDR3 has 15 amino acids. V was cut by 1 base and J by 11 bases, with 18 bases left in between. From germline, CDR1 is SGHAT and CDR2 FQNNGV. CDR3: CASSLGLTPGWKQFF. In DNA form, the CDR3 reads TGTGCCAGCAGCTTAGGACTAACCCCGGGTTGGAAGCAGTTCTTC.

J is TRBJ1-1 and V is TRBV6-5, with D tentatively TRBD1 (6 bases). This CDR3 is 15 amino acids long. Germline values: CDR1 MNHEY, CDR2 SVGAGI. Trimming took off 10 bases at V and 3 bases at J, with 21 bases between the two ends. In DNA form, the CDR3 reads TGTGCCACCCGCCGACAGGTCGGACTGGACACTGAAGCTTTCTTT. It yields the protein CATRRQVGLDTEAFF.

This clonotype occurred many times. This chain links TRBV11-2 with TRBJ2-2; D is unresolved. There are 15 residues in the CDR3. Germline V gene lookup returns CDR1 SGHAT and CDR2 FQNNGV. V was cut by 5 bases and J by 1 base, with 11 bases left in between. The CDR3 DNA is TGTGCCAGCAGCCGAACCCAAATGAACACCGGGGAGCTGTTTTTT. It codes for CASSRTQMNTGELFF.

Of note for this clonotype: The conserved final phenylalanine or tryptophan is absent from the CDR3, which likely points to a read error. V and J are TRBV11-2 and TRBJ1-4; 7 nucleotides line up with TRBD1. This CDR3 comprises 12 residues. The germline V gene encodes CDR1 SGHAT and CDR2 FQNNGV. For the CDR3, the DNA is TGTGCCCGCAGCCCCAGGGGGGAAAAACTGTTTATT. Protein sequence: CARSPRGEKLFI.

About this clonotype: One end of the junction fails to match germline, which may point to a read error. The V gene is TRBV11-2, the J gene TRBJ2-3; D is unresolved. Germline assignment: CDR1 SGHAT and CDR2 FQNNGV. The CDR3 length is 13 residues. CDR3 DNA sequence: TGTGCCAGCAGCTTCACTGTCCCAGATAGGCAGTATTTT. It specifies CASSFTVPDRQYF. The full variable domain, its missing parts supplied by reference TRBV11-2 and TRBJ2-3, is EAGVAQSPRYKIIEKRQSVAFWCNPISGHATLYWYQQILGQGPKLLIQFQNNGVVDDSQLPKDRFSAERLKGVDSTLKIQPAKLEDSAVYLCASSFTVPDRQYFGPGTRLTVL.

About this clonotype itself: A read error may explain this, as a much larger clone is one base away. The chain recombines TRBV6-1 with TRBJ1-1; D unclear. This CDR3 has 14 residues. Trimming took off 6 bases at V and 4 bases at J, with 15 bases between the two ends. Per the germline V gene, CDR1 is MNHNS and CDR2 is SASEGT. CDR3 bases: TGTGCCAGCAGCTCAAACCCCTTATCCACTGAAGCTTTCTTT. It encodes CASSSNPLSTEAFF.

This clonotype was counted at least ten times. The chain combines TRBV29-1 with TRBJ2-7; D could derive from TRBD1 or TRBD2 (5 bases each). V was shortened by 5 bases and J by 3 bases, with 20 bases between the two germline ends. Germline lookup yields CDR1 SQVTM and CDR2 ANQGSEA. The CDR3 totals 15 residues. Here the CDR3 DNA reads TGCAGCGTTTCAGGACAACCGCCCCGGGACTACGAGCAGTACTTC. This codes for CSVSGQPPRDYEQYF.

Note on this clonotype: A read error is possible here, since a much larger clone lies one base away. The chain combines TRBV29-1 with TRBJ1-5; D is possibly TRBD1 (5 bases). This CDR3 has 13 residues. Germline V gene sequence: CDR1 SQVTM, CDR2 ANQGSEA. The CDR3 DNA follows: TGCAACGTTGTAACGGGCGGGGGGCAGCCCCAGCATTTT. Protein sequence: CNVVTGGGQPQHF.

Concerning this clonotype itself: This may be a read error, as it is one base from a much larger clone. It is likely a read error, because the conserved phenylalanine at the end of the CDR3 is missing. The rearrangement links TRBV6-2 or TRBV6-3 to TRBJ2-7; tentatively, D is TRBD1 (5 bases). Germline loops: CDR1 MNHEY, CDR2 SVGEGT. There are 14 residues in the CDR3. Trimming took 7 bases from V and 2 from J, leaving 15 bases between them. CDR3 sequence: CASTPGPQTYEQYS. CDR3 nucleotide sequence: TGTGCCAGCACCCCAGGGCCCCAGACCTACGAGCAGTACTCC.

This clonotype was observed a few times. CDR3 nucleotide sequence: TGTGCCAGCAGCGAATTTAACACTTACAATGAGCAGTTCTTC. It codes for CASSEFNTYNEQFF. This sequence joins TRBV28 and TRBJ2-1; D not resolved. Germline V lookup: CDR1 MDHEN, CDR2 SYDVKM. The CDR3 has 14 amino acids. Trimming removed 6 bases at V and 4 bases at J, with 13 bases between.

The chain has TRBV30 and TRBJ2-7; D is ambiguous. The CDR3 extends over 13 amino acids. V was shortened by 0 bases and J by 8 bases, with 14 bases between the two germline ends. In germline, CDR1 is GTSNPN, CDR2 SVGIG (reference sequence). This chain's CDR3 is CAWSVSQNGKQYF. The CDR3, as DNA: TGTGCCTGGAGTGTAAGTCAAAACGGCAAGCAGTACTTC. Together with reference TRBV30 and TRBJ2-7, the CDR3 gives the full variable domain: SQTIHQWPATLVQPVGSPLSLECTVEGTSNPNLYWYRQAAGRGLQLLFYSVGIGQISSEVPQNLSASRPQDRQFILSSKKLLLSDSGFYLCAWSVSQNGKQYFGPGTRLTVT.

This chain connects TRBV5-4 to TRBJ1-2; no clear D. The germline V and J ends were trimmed by 3 bases and 3 bases, with 15 bases remaining between them. From germline, CDR1 is SGHNT and CDR2 YYREEE (reference sequence). The CDR3 has 15 residues. For the CDR3, the DNA is TGTGCCAGCAGCTCGACGACTCAAGTCTACTATGGCTACACCTTC. As protein: CASSSTTQVYYGYTF.